This passage covers 21 T cell receptor beta chains from one sample sequenced in a study of OX40 agonist ivuxolimab in advanced cancers. Libraries were prepared by immunoSEQ multiplex PCR; TCRdb keeps only in-frame clonotypes and omits some of them. The sample lists tens of thousands of clones; 80% to 90% were seen once. This specimen was CD4+ or CD8+ T cells sorted from blood, taken in a trial of the OX40 agonist ivuxolimab. The receptors here all came from an adult with an advanced solid tumor such as melanoma, head and neck, liver or kidney cancer.

The chain uses TRBV6-6 and TRBJ2-3; TRBD2 matches 8 bases. Trimming cost V 7 bases and J 4 bases; bases outside gene matches: 13. CDR3 size: 16 residues. Germline lookup yields CDR1 MNHNY and CDR2 SVGAGI (reference sequence). The CDR3 loop is CASKSGRGGMADTQYF. The CDR3 DNA reads TGTGCCAGCAAGTCCGGGAGGGGAGGGATGGCAGATACGCAGTATTTT.

This clone is a singleton in its sample. This chain connects TRBV14 to TRBJ2-7; D assignment may be TRBD1 or TRBD2 (6 bases each). The CDR3 extends over 13 amino acids. Per germline, CDR1 SGHDN and CDR2 FVKESK. Trimming cost V 9 bases and J 5 bases, with 17 bases left between them. The chain's CDR3 is CASTQRGANEQYF. CDR3 DNA sequence: TGTGCCAGTACCCAGAGGGGGGCCAACGAGCAGTACTTC. Together with reference TRBV14 and TRBJ2-7, the CDR3 gives the full variable domain: EAGVTQFPSHSVIEKGQTVTLRCDPISGHDNLYWYRRVMGKEIKFLLHFVKESKQDESGMPNNRFLAERTGGTYSTLKVQPAELEDSGVYFCASTQRGANEQYFGPGTRLTVT.

The chain joins TRBV7-9 to TRBJ2-3; 9 nucleotides match TRBD1. The J segment lost 3 bases and the V segment lost 5 bases, leaving 9 bases of the junction unmatched. The CDR3 has 16 residues. Germline V gene data show CDR1 as SEHNR and CDR2 as FQNEAQ (reference sequence). CDR3 in amino acids: CASSQSGTGNTDTQYF. The CDR3 bases are TGTGCCAGCAGCCAGTCCGGGACAGGGAATACAGATACGCAGTATTTT.

In regard to this clone: Germline is not matched at one junction end, which may reflect a read error. The rearrangement joins TRBV4-1 to TRBJ2-1; the D is unclear. The germline V gene has CDR1 MGHRA and CDR2 YSYEKL. This CDR3 has 12 amino acids. The CDR3 region has the DNA TGCGCCAGCAGCCAAGTCACAGCCGAGCGGTTCTTC. Translated: CASSQVTAERFF.

CDR3 region: CASSFVAGNSYNEQFF. CDR3 DNA: TGTGCCAGCAGTTTCGTAGCGGGGAACTCCTACAATGAGCAGTTCTTC. The V gene is TRBV28, the J gene TRBJ2-1, with 8 bases that match TRBD2. Trimming took 3 bases from V and 0 from J; bases not matched to a gene: 4. Germline V gene data show CDR1 as MDHEN and CDR2 as SYDVKM. The CDR3 runs to 16 residues.

V gene TRBV5-1 combines with J gene TRBJ2-7, with TRBD1 matching 9 bases. Trimming cost V 3 bases and J 2 bases; bases outside gene matches: 6. This CDR3 is built from 15 residues. Germline V lookup: CDR1 SGHRS, CDR2 YFSETQ. The CDR3 nucleotides are TGCGCCAGCAGCTCGGGACAGGGTGGGGCCTACGAGCAGTACTTC. Residues: CASSSGQGGAYEQYF.

This sequence joins TRBV5-4 and TRBJ2-1; no firm D call. The V end was cut by 3 bases, the J end by 1 base, with 8 bases between. The CDR3 is made up of 14 amino acids. Germline-derived CDR1 and CDR2 are SGHNT and YYREEE (reference sequence). The CDR3 spells CASSSWASYNEQFF. The CDR3 nucleotides are TGTGCCAGCAGCTCATGGGCATCCTACAATGAGCAGTTCTTC.

This rearrangement joins TRBV7-8 to TRBJ1-2; D gene unclear. From germline, CDR1 is SGHVS and CDR2 FQNEAQ. Trimming stripped 0 bases from V and 3 bases from J, with 11 bases between. There are 15 residues in the CDR3. The CDR3 spells CASSLARQTYYGYTF. CDR3 sequence (DNA): TGTGCCAGCAGCTTAGCAAGGCAGACCTACTATGGCTACACCTTC.

This chain uses TRBV5-1 with TRBJ2-1; no firm D call. Between the trimmed V and J ends, which lost 4 bases and 6 bases, there was a span of 5 bases. The length of the CDR3 is 11 residues. In germline, CDR1 is SGHRS, CDR2 YFSETQ. As DNA, the CDR3 is TGCGCCAGCAGCCAGGCCAATGAGCAGTTCTTC. Residues: CASSQANEQFF. Full variable domain (outside the CDR3, taken from reference TRBV5-1 and TRBJ2-1): KAGVTQTPRYLIKTRGQQVTLSCSPISGHRSVSWYQQTPGQGLQFLFEYFSETQRNKGNFPGRFSGRQFSNSRSEMNVSTLELGDSALYLCASSQANEQFFGPGTRLTVL.

This chain joins TRBV7-9 and TRBJ2-3; TRBD1 aligns across 7 bases. The CDR3 covers 15 residues. V shed 0 bases, J shed 6 bases, and the junction held 6 bases outside the gene matches. Germline CDR1 SEHNR, CDR2 FQNEAQ (reference sequence). The CDR3: CASSLAEGAGDTQYF. The CDR3 nucleotides read TGTGCCAGCAGCTTAGCTGAGGGGGCCGGGGATACGCAGTATTTT.

The chain joins TRBV9 to TRBJ2-1, with a tentative D call TRBD1 (7 bases). Trimming cost V 3 bases and J 8 bases, with 24 bases left between them. Germline V CDR1 and CDR2: SGDLS, YYNGEE. The CDR3 totals 17 residues. This CDR3 reads CASSAGMVAGGGDEQFF. CDR3 in DNA: TGTGCCAGCAGCGCGGGGATGGTGGCAGGGGGAGGCGATGAGCAGTTCTTC.

V and J are TRBV6-5 and TRBJ2-7; D gene ambiguous. The CDR3 extends over 12 amino acids. Trimming stripped 0 bases from V and 5 bases from J, with 5 bases between. The germline gives CDR1 MNHEY, CDR2 SVGAGI. The CDR3 region is CASSYSSDEQYF. CDR3 bases: TGTGCCAGCAGTTACTCCTCGGACGAGCAGTACTTC.

The chain couples TRBV28 to TRBJ2-7, with D unclear. This CDR3 region has 12 residues. The V gene lost 6 bases and the J gene lost 4 bases, with 10 bases spanning the gap. Germline V gene data show CDR1 as MDHEN and CDR2 as SYDVKM. CDR3 sequence: CASRTTGYEQYF. As DNA, the CDR3 is TGTGCCAGCAGAACGACGGGTTACGAGCAGTACTTC.

J is TRBJ1-5 and V is TRBV6-5; D not certain. The CDR3 runs to 15 residues. Germline CDR1 MNHEY, CDR2 SVGAGI. The V gene lost 6 bases and the J gene lost 6 bases, with 18 bases spanning the gap. The DNA for the CDR3 is TGTGCCAGCAGCTCTAATGAAATCTGGAGTCAGCCCCAGCATTTT. Amino acids: CASSSNEIWSQPQHF.

J is TRBJ2-2 and V is TRBV5-5; 9 bases are shared with TRBD2. V was clipped by 1 base and J by 0 bases; unmatched bases: 4. Per germline, CDR1 SGHKS and CDR2 YYEKEE (reference sequence). The length of the CDR3 is 17 residues. CDR3 sequence reads: CASSLPSGNANTGELFF. The CDR3 DNA is TGTGCCAGCAGCTTGCCTAGCGGGAACGCGAACACCGGGGAGCTGTTTTTT.

J is TRBJ1-5 and V is TRBV19; D ambiguous. Germline V gives CDR1 LNHDA, CDR2 SQIVND (reference sequence). Deletions cut 2 bases from V and 7 bases from J, with 9 bases between. The CDR3 consists of 13 residues. CDR3 nucleotide sequence: TGTGCCAGTAGTATACGGAGGGAGCAGCCCCAGCATTTT. This gives the protein CASSIRREQPQHF.

The chain combines TRBV27 with TRBJ1-1; D may be TRBD1 (5 bases). From germline, CDR1 is MNHEY and CDR2 SMNVEV (reference sequence). Trimming stripped 0 bases from V and 1 base from J, with 12 bases between. The length of the CDR3 is 16 residues. The CDR3 DNA follows: TGTGCCAGCAGTTTATCCCCTGGGGGAAAGAACACTGAAGCTTTCTTT. Residues: CASSLSPGGKNTEAFF.

The chain is built from TRBV14 and TRBJ2-1, with D uncertain. Germline CDR1 SGHDN, CDR2 FVKESK. This CDR3 contains 12 residues. Trimming cost V 0 bases and J 7 bases, with 4 bases left between them. Here the CDR3 DNA reads TGTGCCAGCAGCCAAGAGAAAAATGAGCAGTTCTTC. This translates into CASSQEKNEQFF.

This chain links TRBV5-5 with TRBJ2-7; a possible D gene is TRBD1 (5 bases). Trimming pared 3 bases from V and 2 bases from J, leaving 12 bases between. Germline loops: CDR1 SGHKS, CDR2 YYEKEE (reference sequence). The CDR3 contains 14 residues. The CDR3 is CASSSYRFTYEQYF. The CDR3 DNA is TGTGCCAGCAGCTCCTACAGGTTTACCTACGAGCAGTACTTC.

This clone was seen a few times. The chain has TRBV2 and TRBJ2-3; the D is unclear. The CDR3 is 14 amino acids. The germline V gene encodes CDR1 SNHLY and CDR2 FYNNEI. Between the trimmed V and J ends, which lost 3 bases and 6 bases, there was a span of 13 bases. The CDR3 protein is CASSDPDPRDTQYF. In DNA, the CDR3 is TGTGCCAGCAGTGATCCGGACCCCCGGGATACGCAGTATTTT.

The chain has TRBV7-9 and TRBJ2-2, with 7 bases matching TRBD1. This CDR3 has 14 residues. V gave up 6 bases and J gave up 6 bases; unmatched junction bases: 7. Looked up from germline, CDR1 is SEHNR and CDR2 is FQNEAQ (reference sequence). In DNA, the CDR3 is TGTGCCAGCAGAGACAGGGTAGGGCCCGGGGAGCTGTTTTTT. Translation: CASRDRVGPGELFF.